This TCR beta chain stems from a study of T cell responses to AZD1222 COVID-19 vaccine. Using immunoSEQ multiplex PCR, the repertoire was profiled, and TCRdb retains in-frame clones only, with some absent. The sample yields approximately 90,000 clones, roughly nine tenths seen once. This specimen consisted of peripheral blood, obtained on day 0 of AZD1222 vaccination. This receptor was obtained from an adult in good health.

Here the CDR3 DNA reads TGTGCCAGCATCCTGGACAGGGCTGGAAACACCATATATTTT. The encoded protein is CASILDRAGNTIYF. The V call is TRBV6-5, the J call TRBJ1-3; 8 bases agree with TRBD1. Germline assignment: CDR1 MNHEY and CDR2 SVGAGI. V was pared by 7 bases and J by 2 bases, with 4 bases of the junction left unmatched. The length of the CDR3 is 14 residues.